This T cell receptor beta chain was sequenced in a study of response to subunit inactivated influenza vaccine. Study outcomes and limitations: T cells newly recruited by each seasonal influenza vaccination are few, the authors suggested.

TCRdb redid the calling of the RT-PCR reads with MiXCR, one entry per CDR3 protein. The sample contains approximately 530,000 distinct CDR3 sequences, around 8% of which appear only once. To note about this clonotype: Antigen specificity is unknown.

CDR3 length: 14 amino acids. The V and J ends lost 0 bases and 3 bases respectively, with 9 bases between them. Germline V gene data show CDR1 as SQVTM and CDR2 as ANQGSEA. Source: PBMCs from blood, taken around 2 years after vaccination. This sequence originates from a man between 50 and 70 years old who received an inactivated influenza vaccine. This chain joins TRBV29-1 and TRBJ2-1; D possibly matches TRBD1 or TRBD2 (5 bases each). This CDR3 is CSVEDRDGYNEQFF. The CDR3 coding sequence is TGCAGCGTTGAAGATAGGGACGGCTACAATGAGCAGTTCTTC.